Listed below are T cell receptor beta chains from one sample, sequenced in a study of cytomegalovirus exposure and HLA in healthy donors. Sequenced by immunoSEQ multiplex PCR; TCRdb stores in-frame clones only, minus some. Among roughly 65,000 clones, around 77% were seen once, and the ten largest hold 3.5% to 5%. Sequencing was carried out using PBMCs. Every receptor here comes from a woman aged 30 to 39 in good health and CMV-seronegative. CDR3s include the opening cysteine and the closing phenylalanine or tryptophan.

J,V,CDR3
TRBJ2-2,TRBV6-1,CASSAQQGGAGELFF
TRBJ2-7,TRBV30,CAWRGQGAYPYEQYF
TRBJ1-6,TRBV6-1,CASIGQGSNSPLHF
TRBJ2-7,TRBV19,CASSIATGTEQYF
TRBJ2-7,TRBV28,CASSLQGKQYF
TRBJ2-1,TRBV7-9,CASSSTESHSYNEQFF
TRBJ1-2,TRBV20-1,CSARDPSGYTF
TRBJ2-5,TRBV30,CAWTEQGEETQYF
TRBJ1-5,TRBV30,CAWSLQPGQPQHF
TRBJ1-1,TRBV7-3,CASSQQGDTEAFF
TRBJ1-4,TRBV30,CAWSDTTGGAGFGLFF
TRBJ1-2,TRBV9,CASSTRDSLNYGYTF
TRBJ2-1,TRBV7-9,CASSPELAANEQFF
TRBJ1-5,TRBV19,CASSIRGQPQHF
TRBJ2-7,TRBV10-3,CAMGGGSYEQYF
TRBJ2-7,TRBV30,CAWSVRGSFEQYF
TRBJ1-1,TRBV27,CASSFLLNTEAFF
TRBJ1-1,TRBV30,CAWSASPPEAFF
TRBJ1-1,TRBV5-1,CASSLVAGKNTEAFF
TRBJ2-7,TRBV4-1,CASSQDRRGSFYEQYF
TRBJ2-4,TRBV4-1,CASSQGPGQGANIQYF
TRBJ1-3,TRBV19,CASSIDDSRNTIYF
TRBJ1-5,TRBV5-4,CASSRQGAHGAQHF
TRBJ2-1,TRBV9,CASRPGLAGGEQFF
TRBJ1-1,TRBV29-1,CSVHFRQAGLGAFF
TRBJ1-5,TRBV25-1,CASSEWEGPQPQHF